One and the same sample provided the 30 T cell receptor beta chains below, sequenced in a study of T cell changes during pregnancy in multiple sclerosis. Some clones are missing from TCRdb's copy, which holds only in-frame ones; the method was immunoSEQ multiplex PCR. The sample has approximately 94,000 clones; around 92% are singletons. Sequences were derived from peripheral blood, sampled after pregnancy. The receptors here all came from a female donor with multiple sclerosis, enrolled in a pregnancy study.

V and J are TRBV6-1 and TRBJ2-7, with a weak D call TRBD2 (6 bases). The CDR3 has 11 residues. The germline V gene has CDR1 MNHNS and CDR2 SASEGT. The CDR3 region has the DNA TGTGCTTCTTATGGGGGGTACGAGCAGTACTTC. This codes for CASYGGYEQYF.

This clone appeared a few times. The rearrangement links TRBV28 to TRBJ1-4, with D tentatively TRBD1 (6 bases). Trimming shortened V by 6 bases and J by 5 bases, and 16 bases separated the two germline ends. CDR3 length: 15 residues. CDR1 and CDR2 from the germline V gene are MDHEN and SYDVKM. The CDR3 DNA follows: TGTGCCAGCAGCTTAGAACAGGGTCCGAATGAAAAACTGTTTTTT. Its translation: CASSLEQGPNEKLFF.

This chain links TRBV6-6 with TRBJ1-1; D possibly corresponds to TRBD1 (6 bases). Trimming took 8 bases from V and 3 from J, leaving 16 bases between them. This CDR3 is 14 amino acids long. Germline assignment: CDR1 MNHNY and CDR2 SVGAGI (reference sequence). The CDR3 spells CASGIHREDTEAFF. The DNA of the CDR3 is TGTGCCAGCGGTATTCACAGGGAAGACACTGAAGCTTTCTTT.

The chain combines TRBV9 with TRBJ2-3, with TRBD2 as a possible D gene (7 bases). This CDR3 is 15 amino acids long. CDR1 is SGDLS and CDR2 is YYNGEE in the germline V gene. Between the trimmed V and J ends, which lost 4 bases and 0 bases, there was a span of 12 bases. The DNA for the CDR3 is TGTGCCAGCAGCCCCGGGGGGCTGAGCACAGATACGCAGTATTTT. This codes for CASSPGGLSTDTQYF.

This chain joins TRBV18 and TRBJ2-7; TRBD1 matches at 10 bases. V was pared by 6 bases and J by 3 bases, with 8 bases of the junction left unmatched. The CDR3 length is 15 residues. Germline V CDR1 and CDR2: KGHSH, LQKENI. For the CDR3, the DNA is TGTGCCAGCTCGGTGGGACAGGGGAGTAGCTACGAGCAGTACTTC. Translation gives CASSVGQGSSYEQYF. The whole variable domain, remainder taken from reference TRBV18 and TRBJ2-7, is NAGVMQNPRHLVRRRGQEARLRCSPMKGHSHVYWYRQLPEEGLKFMVYLQKENIIDESGMPKERFSAEFPKEGPSILRIQQVVRGDSAAYFCASSVGQGSSYEQYFGPGTRLTVT.

The chain is built from TRBV5-1 and TRBJ1-4, with a tentative D call TRBD1 (5 bases). V was clipped by 2 bases and J by 10 bases, with 12 bases between them. This CDR3 spans 13 amino acids. CDR1 is SGHRS and CDR2 is YFSETQ in the germline V gene. In DNA, the CDR3 is TGCGCCAGCAGCTTCGGGGGGTCCGGAAAACTGTTTTTT. It is translated as CASSFGGSGKLFF.

The chain carries TRBV19 and TRBJ1-6, with 8 positions matching TRBD1. Germline V gene data show CDR1 as LNHDA and CDR2 as SQIVND (reference sequence). The CDR3 runs to 14 residues. With 8 bases clipped from V and 9 bases from J, the junction kept 9 bases outside the gene matches. CDR3 coding DNA: TGTGCCAGTCAGGGGGCCTCCGACTCTTCACCCCTCCACTTT. This codes for CASQGASDSSPLHF. The full variable domain, completed using reference TRBV19 and TRBJ1-6, is DGGITQSPKYLFRKEGQNVTLSCEQNLNHDAMYWYRQDPGQGLRLIYYSQIVNDFQKGDIAEGYSVSREKKESFPLTVTSAQKNPTAFYLCASQGASDSSPLHFGNGTRLTVT.

This clone has only one observation. The chain links TRBV18 to TRBJ1-1; D might be TRBD1 (5 bases). The CDR3 length is 16 residues. In germline, CDR1 is KGHSH, CDR2 LQKENI. The V end lost 3 bases, the J end lost 1 base, and 15 bases lay between the germline ends. CDR3 DNA sequence: TGTGCCAGCTCACCCGTCGATTTGGGGGGGAACACTGAAGCTTTCTTT. Translating it yields CASSPVDLGGNTEAFF.

The chain links TRBV15 to TRBJ2-7; D is unclear. The V gene lost 0 bases and the J gene lost 0 bases, with 6 bases spanning the gap. Per germline, CDR1 LNHNV and CDR2 YYDKDF (reference sequence). The CDR3 is 14 residues long. The CDR3 protein is CATSRDLNSYEQYF. The CDR3 DNA sequence: TGTGCCACCAGCAGAGATCTAAACTCCTACGAGCAGTACTTC.

This clone was seen only once. In DNA, the CDR3 is TGTGCCAGCAGCTTAGCTAGCGGACGCTCCTACGAGCAGTACTTC. This encodes CASSLASGRSYEQYF. V gene TRBV7-9 combines with J gene TRBJ2-7, with a tentative D call TRBD2 (6 bases). Germline assignment: CDR1 SEHNR and CDR2 FQNEAQ (reference sequence). Deletions cut 0 bases from V and 0 bases from J, with 9 bases between. The CDR3 covers 15 residues.

V usage is TRBV6-1 and J usage is TRBJ2-2, with TRBD1 identical over 9 bases. Per germline, CDR1 MNHNS and CDR2 SASEGT. V lost 3 bases and J lost 6; bases outside the gene matches: 8. This CDR3 has 16 residues. This CDR3 reads CASSEVGTGRAGELFF. CDR3 bases: TGTGCCAGCAGTGAGGTCGGGACAGGGCGAGCCGGGGAGCTGTTTTTT.

Turning to this clone: This same CDR3 is encoded by further DNA sequences in the sample. The chain links TRBV12-5 to TRBJ2-1, with 8 bases lining up with TRBD1. V shed 1 base, J shed 9 bases, and the junction held 5 bases outside the gene matches. The V gene's germline CDR1 is LGHNT and CDR2 FRNRAP. CDR3 length: 14 amino acids. The CDR3 DNA sequence: TGTGCTAGTGGTTTGGGGCAGGGGGCGGGTGAGCAGTTCTTC. Translated, it gives CASGLGQGAGEQFF.

The genes are TRBV6-1 and TRBJ1-2; 9 bases are a match to TRBD1. Germline CDR1 reads MNHNS; CDR2 reads SASEGT. V shed 5 bases, J shed 7 bases, and the junction held 2 bases outside the gene matches. This CDR3 spans 12 amino acids. The CDR3 DNA is TGTGCCAGCAGTTTGACAGGGGGTGGCTACACCTTC. It translates to CASSLTGGGYTF.

The V gene is TRBV30, the J gene TRBJ1-6, with D unclear. V shed 3 bases and J shed 2 bases, with 23 bases lying between them. This CDR3 comprises 19 residues. Germline V CDR1 and CDR2: GTSNPN, SVGIG (reference sequence). Written as DNA, the CDR3 is TGTGCCTGGAGCGACGGTTCTACTAGACGGACGGCCTATAATTCACCCCTCCACTTT. Its translation is CAWSDGSTRRTAYNSPLHF. Drawing the rest from reference TRBV30 and TRBJ1-6, the complete variable domain is SQTIHQWPATLVQPVGSPLSLECTVEGTSNPNLYWYRQAAGRGLQLLFYSVGIGQISSEVPQNLSASRPQDRQFILSSKKLLLSDSGFYLCAWSDGSTRRTAYNSPLHFGNGTRLTVT.

The chain couples TRBV18 to TRBJ2-3; 7 positions match TRBD2. Germline values: CDR1 KGHSH, CDR2 LQKENI. With 2 bases clipped from V and 0 bases from J, the junction kept 11 bases outside the gene matches. This CDR3 contains 18 residues. The CDR3 nucleotides read TGTGCCAGCTCACCAATTTTTGCGGGAGCGTTAAGCACAGATACGCAGTATTTT. It is translated as CASSPIFAGALSTDTQYF.

The V gene is TRBV19, the J gene TRBJ2-3; weak D call: TRBD2 (6 bases). This CDR3 has 16 amino acids. The V gene lost 3 bases and the J gene lost 5 bases, with 18 bases spanning the gap. Germline lookup yields CDR1 LNHDA and CDR2 SQIVND (reference sequence). For the CDR3, the DNA is TGTGCCAGTAGTATCCGGGACTCTACCGATGGAGATACGCAGTATTTT. It is translated as CASSIRDSTDGDTQYF.

The chain recombines TRBV29-1 with TRBJ2-1; D might be TRBD2 (6 bases). Trimming pared 5 bases from V and 10 bases from J, leaving 15 bases between. Germline V gives CDR1 SQVTM, CDR2 ANQGSEA. CDR3 length equals 12 residues. CDR3 protein: CSVLITSHEQFF. As DNA, the CDR3 is TGCAGCGTTTTAATTACTAGCCACGAGCAGTTCTTC.

The CDR3 sequence is CASSPGGTEAFF. In DNA form, the CDR3 reads TGTGCCAGCAGCCCCGGGGGAACTGAAGCTTTCTTT. The J gene is TRBJ1-1, the V gene TRBV16; D is perhaps TRBD1 (5 bases). In germline, CDR1 is KGHSY, CDR2 FQNENV. Trimming took 4 bases from V and 5 from J, leaving 8 bases between them. The CDR3 has 12 residues.

The chain is built from TRBV30 and TRBJ1-3; the D is unclear. The CDR3 length is 14 residues. Germline V gene sequence: CDR1 GTSNPN, CDR2 SVGIG (reference sequence). The V end lost 2 bases, the J end lost 0 bases, and 8 bases lay between the germline ends. In DNA form, the CDR3 reads TGTGCCTGGAGTAGGAGTTACTCTGGAAACACCATATATTTT. Translating it yields CAWSRSYSGNTIYF.

The V call is TRBV11-3, the J call TRBJ2-7, with D perhaps TRBD1 (6 bases). Germline V lookup: CDR1 SGHNT, CDR2 YENEEA. V gave up 7 bases and J gave up 2 bases, with 15 bases separating them. The CDR3 sequence is 14 residues long. CDR3 in DNA: TGTGCCAGCAAAATCGCAAGGGGGACCTACGAGCAGTACTTC. It codes for CASKIARGTYEQYF.

The chain combines TRBV4-2 with TRBJ2-5; 8 positions agree with TRBD1. The CDR3 sequence is 14 residues long. Trimming removed 5 bases from V and 8 bases from J; junction bases left unmatched: 10. Germline values: CDR1 LGHNA, CDR2 YNFKEQ. The CDR3 coding sequence is TGTGCCAGCAGCACCTCGGACAGGGAAGGTACCCAGTACTTC. Protein sequence: CASSTSDREGTQYF.

The J gene is TRBJ1-1, the V gene TRBV2; 7 nucleotides align to TRBD1. Trimming at V came to 5 bases and at J to 6 bases, leaving 9 bases not matched to a gene. This CDR3 has 14 amino acids. Looked up from germline, CDR1 is SNHLY and CDR2 is FYNNEI. The CDR3 sequence: CASSPQGYGAEAFF. The DNA of the CDR3 is TGTGCCAGCAGTCCACAGGGGTATGGCGCTGAAGCTTTCTTT.

CDR3 in DNA: TGTGCCAGCAGCCTTACGGGTCCCCGTGTCACTGAAGCTTTCTTT. Protein: CASSLTGPRVTEAFF. The chain has TRBV21-1 and TRBJ1-1. TRBV21-1 is designated a pseudogene. This CDR3 is built from 15 residues.

The gene calls are TRBV15 and TRBJ2-7; a possible D gene is TRBD1 (6 bases). With 1 base removed from V and 3 bases from J, the gap between germline ends came to 13 bases. The CDR3 runs 15 residues. CDR1 is LNHNV, CDR2 YYDKDF, per germline (reference sequence). CDR3 amino acids: CATSRAPGVSYEQYF. The CDR3 DNA reads TGTGCCACCAGCAGAGCGCCAGGGGTTAGCTACGAGCAGTACTTC.

This rearrangement joins TRBV15 to TRBJ2-5; TRBD2 matches 8 bases. J gave up 5 bases and V 4 bases, and 6 bases lay outside the gene matches. Germline loops: CDR1 LNHNV, CDR2 YYDKDF (reference sequence). This CDR3 contains 14 residues. The CDR3 nucleotides are TGTGCCACCAGCAACGGGGGGGCCGGGGAGACCCAGTACTTC. Translated, it gives CATSNGGAGETQYF.

The CDR3 region is CASSYGSGRGREKLFF. The DNA for the CDR3 is TGTGCCAGCAGTTACGGTTCGGGCAGGGGGCGTGAAAAACTGTTTTTT. The V and J genes are TRBV6-5 and TRBJ1-4; 8 bases line up with TRBD1. V dropped 2 bases and J dropped 7; count of bases not matched to a gene: 9. Germline V gives CDR1 MNHEY, CDR2 SVGAGI. The CDR3 has 16 residues.

The chain couples TRBV18 to TRBJ1-4; 7 bases align to TRBD1. The germline CDR1 and CDR2 sequences are KGHSH and LQKENI. The trim removed 0 bases at V and 8 bases at J, leaving 3 bases unmatched. The CDR3 loop spans 14 amino acids. CDR3 DNA: TGTGCCAGCTCACCACCGGGACAGTACGAAAAACTGTTTTTT. Translated: CASSPPGQYEKLFF.

This clone showed up just once. The V call is TRBV2, the J call TRBJ2-5; TRBD2 is a possible D gene (5 bases). This CDR3 is 12 amino acids long. Germline V lookup: CDR1 SNHLY, CDR2 FYNNEI. Trimming cost V 5 bases and J 3 bases, with 7 bases left between them. In DNA, the CDR3 is TGTGCCAGCAGTAGGACTGAAGAGACCCAGTACTTC. It yields the protein CASSRTEETQYF.

The CDR3 sequence is CASTRDSLKTEQYF. DNA of the CDR3: TGCGCCAGCACCCGGGACAGCCTTAAGACCGAGCAGTACTTC. The gene calls are TRBV5-1 and TRBJ2-7; 7 nucleotides match TRBD1. Losses at the gene ends were 6 bases for V and 6 bases for J; bases not matched to a gene: 12. This CDR3 is built from 14 residues. Germline loops: CDR1 SGHRS, CDR2 YFSETQ.

This chain links TRBV28 with TRBJ1-4; 8 nucleotides line up with TRBD1. CDR1 and CDR2 from the germline V gene are MDHEN and SYDVKM. This CDR3 contains 16 residues. With 4 bases clipped from V and 1 base from J, the junction kept 5 bases outside the gene matches. The CDR3 loop reads CASSSGGAGTNEKLFF. The CDR3 DNA is TGTGCCAGCAGTTCAGGGGGCGCTGGAACTAATGAAAAACTGTTTTTT.